Shown below are 5 T cell receptor beta chains from a single sample sequenced in a study of T cell responses to AZD1222 COVID-19 vaccine. Sequencing was performed with immunoSEQ multiplex PCR; in TCRdb, only in-frame clones are kept and a portion is missing. Of tens of thousands of clones in the sample, around 80% were seen once. Source: peripheral blood, taken on day 0 of MenACWY control vaccination. All receptors derive from an adult in good health.

This chain links TRBV28 with TRBJ2-3; D is perhaps TRBD1 (5 bases). The germline gives CDR1 MDHEN, CDR2 SYDVKM. The CDR3 consists of 11 residues. V dropped 7 bases and J dropped 3 bases, with 5 bases sitting between them. CDR3 DNA sequence: TGTGCCAGCACAGGGACAGATACGCAGTATTTT. It yields the protein CASTGTDTQYF.

The CDR3 here is CASWGGGSYNEQFF. As DNA, the CDR3 is TGTGCCAGCTGGGGTGGGGGATCCTACAATGAGCAGTTCTTC. The V and J genes are TRBV2 and TRBJ2-1; either TRBD1 or TRBD2 may fit D (5 bases each). Germline CDR1 SNHLY, CDR2 FYNNEI. V gave up 8 bases and J gave up 1 base, with 12 bases separating them. The CDR3 covers 14 residues.

This chain uses TRBV7-9 with TRBJ1-3, with 8 bases lining up with TRBD1. Per germline, CDR1 SEHNR and CDR2 FQNEAQ (reference sequence). V lost 3 bases and J lost 10; bases outside the gene matches: 2. The CDR3 has 12 amino acids. The chain's CDR3 is CASSLTGETIYF. DNA of the CDR3: TGTGCCAGCAGCTTGACAGGGGAAACCATATATTTT.

The CDR3 spells CASSVGGAQGNTIYF. The CDR3 DNA is TGTGCCAGCAGCGTAGGGGGGGCGCAAGGAAACACCATATATTTT. This chain links TRBV9 with TRBJ1-3; D possibly corresponds to TRBD1 (6 bases). The CDR3 sequence is 15 residues long. V dropped 0 bases and J dropped 4 bases, with 11 bases sitting between them. CDR1 and CDR2 (germline): SGDLS, YYNGEE.

The table lists this clone with a few counts. The chain links TRBV5-5 to TRBJ2-2, with D hard to call. This CDR3 has 15 residues. V was cut by 0 bases and J by 0 bases, with 6 bases left in between. The germline gives CDR1 SGHKS, CDR2 YYEKEE (reference sequence). The DNA for the CDR3 is TGTGCCAGCAGCTTGGGTTTCTCGAACACCGGGGAGCTGTTTTTT. Translated, it gives CASSLGFSNTGELFF. Filled out from reference TRBV5-5 and TRBJ2-2, the complete variable domain reads DAGVTQSPTHLIKTRGQQVTLRCSPISGHKSVSWYQQVLGQGPQFIFQYYEKEERGRGNFPDRFSARQFPNYSSELNVNALLLGDSALYLCASSLGFSNTGELFFGEGSRLTVL.